This TCR beta chain was obtained from a study of blood T cell repertoires in COVID-19 (dated by TCRdb to about 2020). A note on the overall study: Collaborator samples came from the United States, Italy and Spain and covered acute and convalescent phases of COVID-19. The repertoires were released in a freely available public database intended as a resource for research on the immune response to SARS-CoV-2. The samples were drawn from the first 160 participants of the ongoing ImmuneRACE study and from 1,254 subjects provided by 6 global collaborators. Sample metadata almost always included a de-identified subject ID, COVID-19 status, age in years and sex. The dataset comprised deeply sampled blood TCRbeta repertoires from subjects exposed to, actively infected with, or recovered from COVID-19. Where HLA class I and class II types were available, the types were taken from metadata supplied by the sample provider, not from assay-based typing. The material from the prospective study consisted of cDNA or gDNA derived from T cells, B-cell-depleted T cells, or PBMCs. Results and caveats for the whole study, not just this receptor: How much clinical and demographic metadata was included differed by source and by participant, and the metadata was provided uncurated.

Participants in the prospective study were enrolled through a virtual design, were aged about 18 to 100 years, and lived in roughly 25 United States geographic areas. In the prospective study, participants were assigned to cohorts based on the clinical history participants reported in a screening survey and a study questionnaire. ImmuneRACE Cohort 3 recovered participants were defined by two consecutive negative NP/OP PCR tests, healthcare professional clearance, or symptom resolution. In the prospective study, mobile phlebotomists collected whole blood, serum and a nasopharyngeal or oropharyngeal swab from each participant. Over a roughly 2-month period, participants in the prospective study had the option of providing additional blood draws and questionnaires. Before DNA extraction, prospective study blood samples were shipped either frozen or at room temperature. This clone was counted a few times. What antigen it recognizes has not been identified. Per-base qualities were not stored, and no clone one base away is much larger.

The immunoSEQ Assay, a bias-controlled multiplex PCR, was used to amplify TCRbeta CDR3 regions from genomic DNA. Per the source publication's procedure: The number of nucleated cells in each sample was estimated from the amplification of reference gene primers within the assay. To quantify the absolute abundance of each unique TCRbeta CDR3 rearrangement, sequence reads were collapsed and filtered. Productive Simpson clonality was computed per sample as the square root of Simpson's diversity index over productive rearrangements. Here the immuneACCESS table is served through TCRdb, limited to in-frame sequences with V and J called. Missing clones are a known gap in these copies; in checked studies unresolved V genes cover under half, and the rest lacks a known reason. V and J calls and clone size are those listed in that table; D and trimming were worked out from the DNA. The sample table lists about 300,000 clones, 70% to 90% of them with a count of one. Approximately 5.4% of the sample goes to the ten largest clones.

CDR1 and CDR2, per the germline V gene (reference sequence), are LGHDT and YNNKEL. Including the terminal cysteine and phenylalanine, the CDR3 comprises 16 residues. Only the CDR3 DNA stays, 48 bases, in frame from base 1. V is shortened by 4 bases, J by 1 base, and the region joining them spans 13 bases. The receptor was derived from a woman aged 25 to 45 who had recovered from COVID-19. The chain couples TRBV3-1 (or the pseudogene TRBV3-2) to TRBJ2-2, with TRBD1 as a weak D call on 6 bases. Sample: PBMCs or T cells enriched from blood (not recorded which). The nucleotide sequence reads as follows: TGTGCCAGCAGCCCGTGGGGCAGGGGGAACACCGGGGAGCTGTTTTTT. It codes for CASSPWGRGNTGELFF.